Below, 32 T cell receptor beta chains from the same sample are listed, as sequenced in a study of T cell repertoires in cytomegalovirus infection. TCRdb re-analysed the reads in MiXCR, keeping a single row per CDR3 protein. The table lists 400,000 to 550,000 distinct CDR3 sequences, approximately 11% of them singletons. The sample taken for sequencing was PBMCs. The receptors stem from a human donor in good health (CMV status not recorded). Some clones in this sample may be carry-over from other donors' samples.

This clonotype was seen at least ten times. V gene TRBV7-8 combines with J gene TRBJ2-5, with a possible D match to TRBD1 (6 bases). The length of the CDR3 is 14 residues. V was pared by 8 bases and J by 5 bases, with 18 bases between. CDR1 is SGHVS and CDR2 is FQNEAQ in the germline V gene. The CDR3 region has the DNA TGTGCCAGCCGAGAGGGGGTTTCTAGGGAGACCCAGTACTTC. Its protein is CASREGVSRETQYF.

This clonotype was seen many times. V gene TRBV7-6 combines with J gene TRBJ2-1; D is uncertain. The germline V gene has CDR1 SGHVS and CDR2 FNYEAQ. The CDR3 extends over 15 amino acids. Between the trimmed V and J ends, which lost 1 base and 1 base, there was a span of 8 bases. CDR3 loop: CASSLGGHSYNEQFF. CDR3 bases: TGTGCCAGCAGCTTAGGCGGCCATTCCTACAATGAGCAGTTCTTC.

This chain connects TRBV19 to TRBJ2-2; tentative D call: TRBD2 (6 bases). The V end was cut by 3 bases, the J end by 4 bases, with 15 bases between. CDR1 and CDR2 (germline): LNHDA, SQIVND (reference sequence). The CDR3 loop spans 16 amino acids. The CDR3: CASSIFLRGGTGELFF. DNA for the CDR3: TGTGCCAGTAGTATCTTTCTGCGGGGCGGCACCGGGGAGCTGTTTTTT.

In DNA form, the CDR3 reads TGTGCCAGCAGTTCGGTTAGGCTTAACTATGGCTACACCTTC. This gives the protein CASSSVRLNYGYTF. V gene TRBV28 combines with J gene TRBJ1-2, with D unclear. The germline CDR1 and CDR2 sequences are MDHEN and SYDVKM. Deletions cut 4 bases from V and 1 base from J, with 10 bases between. This CDR3 has 14 amino acids.

This clonotype was seen repeatedly, ten times or more. V usage is TRBV10-3 and J usage is TRBJ1-1, with no clear D. CDR3 length equals 14 residues. V was clipped by 0 bases and J by 3 bases, with 8 bases between them. Germline V gene data show CDR1 as ENHRY and CDR2 as SYGVKD. DNA for the CDR3: TGTGCCATCAGTGAGTCTCGGGCAGACACTGAAGCTTTCTTT. It codes for CAISESRADTEAFF.

This chain joins TRBV11-2 and TRBJ2-4; TRBD2 is a possible D gene (5 bases). CDR1 and CDR2 from the germline V gene are SGHAT and FQNNGV. V lost 5 bases, J lost 2 bases, and 10 bases lay in between. CDR3 length: 14 residues. CDR3 DNA: TGTGCCAGCAGCCCACCGGGGTCCAAAAACATTCAGTACTTC. Translated, it gives CASSPPGSKNIQYF.

This clonotype has at least ten counts. V is TRBV12-3 or TRBV12-4 and J is TRBJ2-1, with 9 positions matching TRBD2. The J segment lost 11 bases and the V segment lost 5 bases, leaving 16 bases of the junction unmatched. The CDR3 has 16 amino acids. CDR3 sequence: CASSPTRSGRSDQQFF. In nucleotides, the CDR3 is TGTGCCAGCAGTCCAACCCGAAGCGGGAGGAGTGACCAGCAGTTCTTC.

This chain uses TRBV29-1 with TRBJ2-1, with 9 bases identical to TRBD1. V lost 6 bases, J lost 4 bases, and 4 bases stayed unmatched. The CDR3 runs to 13 residues. Germline values: CDR1 SQVTM, CDR2 ANQGSEA. CDR3 in DNA: TGCAGCGTACAGGGGGCGGCTTACAATGAGCAGTTCTTC. Translating it yields CSVQGAAYNEQFF.

This clonotype was recorded at least ten times. This chain connects TRBV7-8 to TRBJ2-7; TRBD1 or TRBD2 may be the D gene (5 bases each). The ends were cut back, 4 bases at V and 6 bases at J, with 28 bases in the middle. Germline-derived CDR1 and CDR2 are SGHVS and FQNEAQ. The CDR3 loop spans 18 amino acids. DNA of the CDR3: TGTGCCAGCAGCTACGGGACGGTACCCTCATTAACCTCTCCCGAGCAGTACTTC. It yields the protein CASSYGTVPSLTSPEQYF.

This clonotype was recorded at least ten times. This chain connects TRBV12-3 or TRBV12-4 to TRBJ2-7; TRBD1 aligns across 7 bases. The CDR3 is 14 amino acids. V lost 6 bases to trimming and J lost 5 bases; unmatched junction nucleotides: 10. In DNA form, the CDR3 reads TGTGCCAGCAGCGAGGGACAGTCTATCGACGAGCAGTACTTC. The encoded protein is CASSEGQSIDEQYF.

This clonotype was seen ten or more times. The chain combines TRBV12-3 or TRBV12-4 with TRBJ2-7, with D tentatively TRBD1 (6 bases). The CDR3 has 13 residues. V was clipped by 6 bases and J by 4 bases, with 13 bases between them. The CDR3, as DNA: TGTGCCAGCAGCTCGACAGGTTCGTACGAGCAGTACTTC. It encodes CASSSTGSYEQYF.

V and J are TRBV27 and TRBJ1-6; D gene uncertain. This CDR3 is built from 17 residues. Trimming shortened V by 4 bases and J by 12 bases, and 25 bases separated the two germline ends. Germline V gene sequence: CDR1 MNHEY, CDR2 SMNVEV (reference sequence). CDR3 in amino acids: CASSSTRVPTVTRPLHF. The DNA of the CDR3 is TGTGCCAGCAGTTCAACCCGGGTACCGACGGTAACAAGACCCCTCCACTTT.

This clonotype was recorded many times. The CDR3 nucleotides read TGTGCCAGCAGCTCCGACATACAAGAGACCCAGTACTTC. It translates to CASSSDIQETQYF. The V call is TRBV7-2, the J call TRBJ2-5; D not resolved. CDR1 and CDR2 (germline): SGHTA, FQGNSA. V was shortened by 4 bases and J by 2 bases, with 8 bases between the two germline ends. This CDR3 contains 13 residues.

The genes are TRBV20-1 and TRBJ2-7, with TRBD2 matching over 13 bases. This CDR3 is built from 15 residues. Trimming cost V 6 bases and J 4 bases; bases outside gene matches: 9. From germline, CDR1 is DFQATT and CDR2 SNEGSKA (reference sequence). The chain's CDR3 is CSATPWTSGRYEQYF. CDR3 DNA sequence: TGCAGTGCCACCCCATGGACTAGCGGGAGATACGAGCAGTACTTC.

This clonotype came up many times. This chain joins TRBV7-3 and TRBJ2-2; D tentatively reads TRBD1 or TRBD2 (5 bases each). Trimming removed 2 bases at V and 7 bases at J, with 14 bases between. The V gene's germline CDR1 is SGHTA and CDR2 FQGTGA. The CDR3 is 15 amino acids. The CDR3 protein is CASSLSGRWGGELFF. As DNA, the CDR3 is TGTGCCAGCAGCTTATCGGGACGTTGGGGCGGGGAGCTGTTTTTT.

This clonotype was recorded many times. This rearrangement joins TRBV5-5 to TRBJ1-6; 7 nucleotides match TRBD1. The germline V gene encodes CDR1 SGHKS and CDR2 YYEKEE (reference sequence). The CDR3 is 16 amino acids. V shed 4 bases, J shed 2 bases, and the junction held 6 bases outside the gene matches. CDR3 DNA: TGTGCCAGCAGCCCAAGGGGGCAGACCTATAATTCACCCCTCCACTTT. Amino acid sequence: CASSPRGQTYNSPLHF. The full variable domain, rest sourced from reference TRBV5-5 and TRBJ1-6, is DAGVTQSPTHLIKTRGQQVTLRCSPISGHKSVSWYQQVLGQGPQFIFQYYEKEERGRGNFPDRFSARQFPNYSSELNVNALLLGDSALYLCASSPRGQTYNSPLHFGNGTRLTVT.

The V and J genes are TRBV27 and TRBJ2-3, with 13 bases lining up with TRBD2. V lost 5 bases, J lost 1 base, and 6 bases stayed unmatched. The CDR3 has 17 amino acids. CDR1 is MNHEY, CDR2 SMNVEV, per germline (reference sequence). The CDR3 spells CASSPGLAGFRTDTQYF. The CDR3 DNA reads as TGTGCCAGCAGTCCGGGACTAGCGGGGTTTCGCACAGATACGCAGTATTTT.

This clonotype was detected ten times or more. The rearrangement uses TRBV11-2 and TRBJ2-4; 14 bases are shared with TRBD2. V lost 5 bases, J lost 0 bases, and 9 bases stayed unmatched. The V gene's germline CDR1 is SGHAT and CDR2 FQNNGV. The length of the CDR3 is 19 residues. The CDR3 sequence: CASSLGLAGGQLAKNIQYF. The CDR3 DNA reads TGTGCCAGCAGCCTAGGACTAGCGGGGGGCCAACTAGCCAAAAACATTCAGTACTTC.

This clonotype came up a few times. CDR3 nucleotide sequence: TGCAGCGTTGATACCGGGTCCGCCTACGAGCAGTACTTC. It is translated as CSVDTGSAYEQYF. V usage is TRBV29-1 and J usage is TRBJ2-7; no clear D. This CDR3 spans 13 amino acids. CDR1 is SQVTM, CDR2 ANQGSEA, per germline. The ends were cut back, 3 bases at V and 2 bases at J, with 11 bases in the middle.

This clonotype was seen at least ten times. V gene TRBV7-8 combines with J gene TRBJ2-2; 8 bases are shared with TRBD2. V trimming: 5 bases; J trimming: 7 bases; junction bases outside the gene matches: 6. CDR3 length: 14 residues. Germline V gene sequence: CDR1 SGHVS, CDR2 FQNEAQ. CDR3: CASSEAGVHGELFF. The CDR3 bases are TGTGCCAGCAGCGAAGCGGGAGTCCACGGGGAGCTGTTTTTT.

In its sample, this clonotype was seen many times. The chain is built from TRBV5-4 and TRBJ2-7; D is uncertain. Trimming removed 1 base at V and 6 bases at J, with 17 bases between. CDR1 is SGHNT, CDR2 YYREEE, per germline (reference sequence). The CDR3 contains 15 residues. The CDR3: CASSLSSEARSEQYF. CDR3 nucleotide sequence: TGTGCCAGCAGCTTGTCGAGTGAGGCTAGGTCCGAGCAGTACTTC.

This clonotype has a count of ten or more. Compared with germline, one end of the junction differs, possibly owing to a read error. J is TRBJ2-2 and V is TRBV11-2; D may correspond to TRBD1 or TRBD2 (5 bases each). Germline lookup yields CDR1 SGHAT and CDR2 FQNNGV. The CDR3 is 17 amino acids. CDR3 amino acids: CASSLEPPLGAGGELFF. CDR3 DNA sequence: TGTGCCAGCAGCCTAGAGCCCCCTCTCGGGGCGGGCGGGGAGCTGTTTTTT.

Remarks on this clonotype: Mismatch with germline at one junction end may stem from a read error. The chain combines TRBV5-1 with TRBJ2-2; TRBD2 matches at 7 bases. Germline assignment: CDR1 SGHRS and CDR2 YFSETQ. This CDR3 comprises 14 residues. The CDR3 spells CASSFGGNTGELLF. In DNA form, the CDR3 reads TGCGCCAGCAGCTTCGGGGGGAACACCGGGGAGCTGTTATTT.

This clonotype was seen repeatedly, ten times or more. The chain couples TRBV3-1 to TRBJ2-1; 7 bases align to TRBD1. J was trimmed by 8 bases and V by 4 bases; bases with no gene match: 5. The germline CDR1 and CDR2 sequences are LGHDT and YNNKEL (reference sequence). The CDR3 sequence is 13 residues long. The CDR3 sequence: CASSLRGIDEQFF. The CDR3 DNA is TGTGCCAGCAGCCTCAGGGGGATCGATGAGCAGTTCTTC.

CDR3: CSAAGSQETQYF. The CDR3 nucleotides read TGCAGTGCTGCCGGGAGCCAAGAGACCCAGTACTTC. The chain is built from TRBV20-1 and TRBJ2-5; D perhaps matches TRBD2 (6 bases). Germline-derived CDR1 and CDR2 are DFQATT and SNEGSKA (reference sequence). V lost 5 bases and J lost 1, with 8 bases in between. The CDR3 is made up of 12 amino acids.

The chain joins TRBV18 to TRBJ2-1; D gene uncertain. The CDR3 contains 13 residues. Germline assignment: CDR1 KGHSH and CDR2 LQKENI. The V gene lost 8 bases and the J gene lost 12 bases, with 20 bases spanning the gap. CDR3 sequence (DNA): TGTGCCAGCCCCCGAACAGAAAACGGTCCGCAGTTCTTC. It translates to CASPRTENGPQFF.

In its sample, this clonotype was seen many times. The rearrangement joins TRBV20-1 to TRBJ2-1; D not certain. There are 11 residues in the CDR3. Germline loops: CDR1 DFQATT, CDR2 SNEGSKA (reference sequence). The V end was cut by 1 base, the J end by 10 bases, with 8 bases between. The CDR3 protein is CSARGFREQFF. In DNA, the CDR3 is TGCAGTGCTAGAGGTTTTCGGGAGCAGTTCTTC.

This clonotype has ten or more counts. This chain links TRBV19 with TRBJ1-1; tentative D call: TRBD1 (5 bases). The length of the CDR3 is 13 residues. V dropped 8 bases and J dropped 11 bases, with 21 bases sitting between them. CDR1 is LNHDA, CDR2 SQIVND, per germline (reference sequence). The CDR3 loop reads CASRDDPGSKAFF. The CDR3 DNA sequence: TGTGCCAGTCGGGACGATCCGGGGAGCAAGGCTTTCTTT.

The chain recombines TRBV4-1 with TRBJ1-1, with TRBD1 matching over 8 bases. The trim removed 6 bases at V and 1 base at J, leaving 7 bases unmatched. The CDR3 totals 15 residues. Germline V gives CDR1 MGHRA, CDR2 YSYEKL. CDR3 in amino acids: CASRGDRRRNTEAFF. The CDR3 DNA sequence: TGCGCCAGCAGGGGGGACAGGCGAAGGAACACTGAAGCTTTCTTT.

This clonotype was counted ten times or more. The rearrangement joins TRBV5-6 to TRBJ2-7; 10 bases map to TRBD1. This CDR3 is built from 14 residues. Germline CDR1 is SGHDT and CDR2 is YYEEEE. V lost 4 bases, J lost 6 bases, and 7 bases stayed unmatched. This chain's CDR3 is CASSRETGGGEQYF. CDR3 nucleotide sequence: TGTGCCAGCAGCAGAGAGACAGGGGGCGGCGAGCAGTACTTC.

The sample holds many counts of this clonotype. This chain links TRBV6-1 with TRBJ2-7, with D possibly TRBD1 on 6 matching bases. Germline CDR1 reads MNHNS; CDR2 reads SASEGT. V shed 5 bases and J shed 3 bases, with 17 bases lying between them. The length of the CDR3 is 15 residues. The CDR3 is CASSPLRGQNYEQYF. CDR3 nucleotides: TGTGCCAGCAGTCCCCTCAGAGGACAGAACTACGAGCAGTACTTC.

The chain links TRBV11-2 to TRBJ2-2; the D gene is possibly TRBD2 (7 bases). Trimming left V 5 bases short and J 4 bases short, with 14 bases between. CDR1 SGHAT and CDR2 FQNNGV come from the germline V gene. The CDR3 covers 15 residues. The DNA of the CDR3 is TGTGCCAGCAGCCCCCTGGCGGGGGCCACCGGGGAGCTGTTTTTT. As protein: CASSPLAGATGELFF.